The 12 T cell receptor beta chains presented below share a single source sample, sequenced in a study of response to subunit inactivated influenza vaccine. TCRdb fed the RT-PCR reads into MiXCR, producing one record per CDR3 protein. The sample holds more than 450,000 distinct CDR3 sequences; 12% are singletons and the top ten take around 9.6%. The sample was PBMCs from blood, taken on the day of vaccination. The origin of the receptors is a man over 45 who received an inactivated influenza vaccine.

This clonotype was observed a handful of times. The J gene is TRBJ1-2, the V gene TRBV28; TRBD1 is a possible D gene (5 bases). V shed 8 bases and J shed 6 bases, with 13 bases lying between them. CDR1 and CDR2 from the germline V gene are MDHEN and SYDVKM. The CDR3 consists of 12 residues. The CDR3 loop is CASRTGTNGYTF. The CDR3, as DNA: TGTGCCAGCCGCACCGGGACCAATGGCTACACCTTC.

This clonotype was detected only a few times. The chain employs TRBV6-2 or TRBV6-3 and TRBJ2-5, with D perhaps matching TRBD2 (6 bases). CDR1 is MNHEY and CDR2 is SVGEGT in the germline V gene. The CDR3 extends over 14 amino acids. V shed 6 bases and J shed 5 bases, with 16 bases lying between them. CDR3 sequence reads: CASSSAGLLETQYF. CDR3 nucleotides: TGTGCCAGCAGCTCCGCGGGGCTTCTGGAGACCCAGTACTTC.

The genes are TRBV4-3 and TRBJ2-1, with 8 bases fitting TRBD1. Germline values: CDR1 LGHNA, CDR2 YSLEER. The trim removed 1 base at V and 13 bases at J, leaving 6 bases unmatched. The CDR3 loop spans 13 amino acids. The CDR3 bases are TGCGCCAGCAGCCAAGTCGGACAGGGTTTTCAGTTCTTC. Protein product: CASSQVGQGFQFF.

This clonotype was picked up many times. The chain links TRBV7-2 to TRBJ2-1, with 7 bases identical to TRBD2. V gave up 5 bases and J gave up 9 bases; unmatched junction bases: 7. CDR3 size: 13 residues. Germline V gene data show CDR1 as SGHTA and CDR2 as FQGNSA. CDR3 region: CASSKVGGGEQFF. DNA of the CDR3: TGTGCCAGCAGCAAAGTTGGCGGGGGTGAGCAGTTCTTC.

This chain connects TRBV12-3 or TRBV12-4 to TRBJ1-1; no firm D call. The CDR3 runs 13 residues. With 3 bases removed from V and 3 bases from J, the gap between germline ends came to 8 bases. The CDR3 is CASSFGHDTEAFF. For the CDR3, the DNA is TGTGCCAGCAGTTTCGGCCATGACACTGAAGCTTTCTTT.

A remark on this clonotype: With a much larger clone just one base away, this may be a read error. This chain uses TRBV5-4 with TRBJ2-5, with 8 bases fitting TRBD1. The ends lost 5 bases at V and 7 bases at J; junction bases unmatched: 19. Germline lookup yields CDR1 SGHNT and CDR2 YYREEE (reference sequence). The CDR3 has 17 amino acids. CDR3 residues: CASRSGYGVYQGATQYF. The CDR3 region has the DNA TGTGCCAGCAGATCGGGGTACGGGGTCTACCAGGGGGCGACCCAGTACTTC.

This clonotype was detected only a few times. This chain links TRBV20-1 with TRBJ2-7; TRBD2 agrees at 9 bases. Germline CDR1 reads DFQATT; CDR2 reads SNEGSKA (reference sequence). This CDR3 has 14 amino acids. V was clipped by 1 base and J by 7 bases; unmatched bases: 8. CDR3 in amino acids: CSARGLLAGKEQYF. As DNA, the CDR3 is TGCAGTGCTAGAGGGCTGCTAGCGGGGAAGGAGCAGTACTTC.

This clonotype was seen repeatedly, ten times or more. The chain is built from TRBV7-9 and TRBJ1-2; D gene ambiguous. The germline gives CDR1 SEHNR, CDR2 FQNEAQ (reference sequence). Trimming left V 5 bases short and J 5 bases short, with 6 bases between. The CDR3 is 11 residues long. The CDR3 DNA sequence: TGTGCCAGCAGCGCAGTTTATGGCTACACCTTC. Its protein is CASSAVYGYTF.

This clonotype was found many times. The CDR3 bases are TGTGCCAGCAGTCCCCGGGGTAGCGCGTACAATGAGCAGTTCTTC. Translation: CASSPRGSAYNEQFF. V is TRBV6-1 and J is TRBJ2-1; a possible D gene is TRBD2 (5 bases). Germline V gene lookup returns CDR1 MNHNS and CDR2 SASEGT. This CDR3 contains 15 residues. The ends were cut back, 5 bases at V and 4 bases at J, with 15 bases in the middle.

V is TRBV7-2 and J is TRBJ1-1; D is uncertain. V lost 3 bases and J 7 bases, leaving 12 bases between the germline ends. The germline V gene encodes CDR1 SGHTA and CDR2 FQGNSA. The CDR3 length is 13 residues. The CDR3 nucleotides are TGTGCCAGCAGCTTCCAGAAGGGTTTTGAAGCTTTCTTT. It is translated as CASSFQKGFEAFF.

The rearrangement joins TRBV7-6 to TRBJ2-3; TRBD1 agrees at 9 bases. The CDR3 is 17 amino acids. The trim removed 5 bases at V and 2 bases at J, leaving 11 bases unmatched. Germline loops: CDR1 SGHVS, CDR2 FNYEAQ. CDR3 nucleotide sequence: TGTGCCAGCAGCGCCAATCCGGGACAGGGTATCACAGATACGCAGTATTTT. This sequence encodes CASSANPGQGITDTQYF.

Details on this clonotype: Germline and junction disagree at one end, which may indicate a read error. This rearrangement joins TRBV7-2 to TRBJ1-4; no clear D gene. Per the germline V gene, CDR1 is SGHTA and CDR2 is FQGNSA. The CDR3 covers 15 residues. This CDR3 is CASNEDGMFNEELFF. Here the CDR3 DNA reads TGTGCCAGCAACGAGGACGGAATGTTTAATGAAGAACTGTTTTTT.